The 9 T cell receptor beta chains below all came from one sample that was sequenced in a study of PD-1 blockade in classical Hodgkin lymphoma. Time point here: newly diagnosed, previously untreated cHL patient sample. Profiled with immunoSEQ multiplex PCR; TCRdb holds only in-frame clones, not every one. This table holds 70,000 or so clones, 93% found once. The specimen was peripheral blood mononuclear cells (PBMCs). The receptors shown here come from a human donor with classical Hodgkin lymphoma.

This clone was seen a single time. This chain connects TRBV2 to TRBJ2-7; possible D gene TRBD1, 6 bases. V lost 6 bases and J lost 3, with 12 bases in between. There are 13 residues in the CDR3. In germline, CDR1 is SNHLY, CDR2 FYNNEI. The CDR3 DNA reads TGTGCCAGCAGCAGGACAGCCGGCTACGAGCAGTACTTC. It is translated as CASSRTAGYEQYF.

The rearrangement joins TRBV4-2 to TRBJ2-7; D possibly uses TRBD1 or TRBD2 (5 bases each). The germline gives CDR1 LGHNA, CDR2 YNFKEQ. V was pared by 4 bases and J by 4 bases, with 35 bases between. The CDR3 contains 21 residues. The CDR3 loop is CASSPGDEGGRSPRRLYEQYF. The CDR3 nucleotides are TGTGCCAGCAGCCCTGGGGACGAGGGTGGGCGCTCACCCCGACGTCTGTACGAGCAGTACTTC.

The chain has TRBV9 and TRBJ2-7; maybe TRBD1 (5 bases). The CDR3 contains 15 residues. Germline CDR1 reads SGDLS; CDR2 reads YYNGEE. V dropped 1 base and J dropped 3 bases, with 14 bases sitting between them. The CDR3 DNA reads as TGTGCCAGCAGCGTAAGTGGGGCTCCTCTCTACGAGCAGTACTTC. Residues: CASSVSGAPLYEQYF.

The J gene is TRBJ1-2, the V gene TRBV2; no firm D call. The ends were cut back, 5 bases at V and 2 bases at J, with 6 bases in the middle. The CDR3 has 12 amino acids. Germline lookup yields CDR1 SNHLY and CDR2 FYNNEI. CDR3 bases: TGTGCCAGCAGTACAGACAACTATGGCTACACCTTC. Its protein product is CASSTDNYGYTF.

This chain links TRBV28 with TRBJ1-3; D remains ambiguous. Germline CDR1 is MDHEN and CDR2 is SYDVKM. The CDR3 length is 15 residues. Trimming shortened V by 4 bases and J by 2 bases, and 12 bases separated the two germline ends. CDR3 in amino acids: CASSSRTVPGNTIYF. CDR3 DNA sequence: TGTGCCAGCAGTTCCCGGACGGTCCCTGGAAACACCATATATTTT.

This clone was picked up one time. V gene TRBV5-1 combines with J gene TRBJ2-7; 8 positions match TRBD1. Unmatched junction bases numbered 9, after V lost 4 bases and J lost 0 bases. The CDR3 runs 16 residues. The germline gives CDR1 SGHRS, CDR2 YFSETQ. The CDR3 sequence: CASSPYRTGSSYEQYF. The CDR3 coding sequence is TGCGCCAGCAGCCCGTACCGGACAGGGAGCTCCTACGAGCAGTACTTC.

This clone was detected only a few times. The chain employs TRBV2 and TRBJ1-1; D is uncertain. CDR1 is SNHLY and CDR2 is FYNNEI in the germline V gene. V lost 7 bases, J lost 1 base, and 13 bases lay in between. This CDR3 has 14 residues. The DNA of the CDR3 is TGTGCCAGCACGCCCCTCGAGGGGAACACTGAAGCTTTCTTT. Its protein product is CASTPLEGNTEAFF.

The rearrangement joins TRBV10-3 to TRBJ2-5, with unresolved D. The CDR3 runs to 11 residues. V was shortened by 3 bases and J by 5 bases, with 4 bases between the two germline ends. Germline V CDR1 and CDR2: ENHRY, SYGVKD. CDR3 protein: CAISEGETQYF. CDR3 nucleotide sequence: TGTGCCATCAGTGAAGGGGAGACCCAGTACTTC.

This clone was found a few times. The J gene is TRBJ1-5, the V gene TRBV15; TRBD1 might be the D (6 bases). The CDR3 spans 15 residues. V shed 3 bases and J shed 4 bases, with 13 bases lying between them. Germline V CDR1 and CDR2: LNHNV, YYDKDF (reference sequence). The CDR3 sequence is CATSRDSGYNQPQHF. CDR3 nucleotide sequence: TGTGCCACCAGCAGGGACAGCGGCTATAATCAGCCCCAGCATTTT.